This T cell receptor (beta chain) originates from a study of cytomegalovirus exposure and HLA in healthy donors. This CDR3 comprises 13 residues. V lost 0 bases and J lost 1, with 7 bases in between. The V gene's germline CDR1 is GTSNPN and CDR2 SVGIG (reference sequence). The PCR ran on 60 Vbeta and 13 Jbeta primers. Libraries were prepared by immunoSEQ multiplex PCR; TCRdb keeps only in-frame clonotypes and omits some of them. The sample shows around 100,000 clones, roughly 68% of them seen only once. The clonotype was recovered from a woman aged 30 to 39 in good health and CMV-seronegative. The specimen was PBMCs. The genes are TRBV30 and TRBJ2-7, with a tentative D call TRBD2 (5 bases). The CDR3 loop is CAWSVRDSYEQYF. The CDR3 DNA is TGTGCCTGGAGTGTCCGGGATTCCTACGAGCAGTACTTC. The variable domain in full, with the rest retrieved from reference TRBV30 and TRBJ2-7, is SQTIHQWPATLVQPVGSPLSLECTVEGTSNPNLYWYRQAAGRGLQLLFYSVGIGQISSEVPQNLSASRPQDRQFILSSKKLLLSDSGFYLCAWSVRDSYEQYFGPGTRLTVT.